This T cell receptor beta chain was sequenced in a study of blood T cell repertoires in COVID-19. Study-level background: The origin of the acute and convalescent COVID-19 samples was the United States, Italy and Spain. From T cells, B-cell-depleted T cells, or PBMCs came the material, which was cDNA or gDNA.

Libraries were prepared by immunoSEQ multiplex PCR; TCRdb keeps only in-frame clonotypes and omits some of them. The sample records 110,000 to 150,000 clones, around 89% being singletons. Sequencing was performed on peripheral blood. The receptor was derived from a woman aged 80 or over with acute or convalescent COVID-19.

The CDR3 DNA reads TGTGCCAGCAGTCGACAGGGAAATAACTATGGCTACACCTTC. Translation: CASSRQGNNYGYTF. The J gene is TRBJ1-2, the V gene TRBV6-5; 7 positions agree with TRBD1. Germline CDR1 and CDR2: MNHEY and SVGAGI. With 5 bases clipped from V and 1 base from J, the junction kept 4 bases outside the gene matches. The CDR3 is 14 residues long.